This T cell receptor (beta chain) derives from a study of CD8 T cells in Susac syndrome. Reverse transcription used about 0.5 to 1 ug RNA and random hexamers. TCRdb re-derived calls from the immunoSEQ multiplex PCR reads in MiXCR, one entry per CDR3 protein. The profile shows 190,000 or so distinct CDR3 sequences, more than 85% of them singletons. V was pared by 1 base and J by 0 bases, with 13 bases between. CDR3 length: 15 residues. The germline V gene encodes CDR1 GTSNPN and CDR2 SVGIG (reference sequence). The origin of this receptor is a human donor with multiple sclerosis. The V call is TRBV30, the J call TRBJ2-7; D could derive from TRBD1 or TRBD2 (5 bases each). The sequenced material came from CD4+ T cells from PBMCs. Here the CDR3 reads CAWSAPRDGSYEQYF. CDR3 coding DNA: TGTGCCTGGAGTGCTCCTAGGGACGGCTCCTACGAGCAGTACTTC.